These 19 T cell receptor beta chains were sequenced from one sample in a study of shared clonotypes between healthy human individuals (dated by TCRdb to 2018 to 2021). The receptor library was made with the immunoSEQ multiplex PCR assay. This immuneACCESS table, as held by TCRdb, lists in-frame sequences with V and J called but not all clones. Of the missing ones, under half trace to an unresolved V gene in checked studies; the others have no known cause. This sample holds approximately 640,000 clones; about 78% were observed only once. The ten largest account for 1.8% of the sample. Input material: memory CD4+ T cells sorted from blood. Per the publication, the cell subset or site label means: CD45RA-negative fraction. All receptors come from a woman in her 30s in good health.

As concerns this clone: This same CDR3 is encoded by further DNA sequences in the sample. CDR3 nucleotide sequence: TGCGCCAGCAGCTGGAGTAGCGGGAGCTACAATGAGCAGTTCTTC. Protein product: CASSWSSGSYNEQFF. The V call is TRBV5-1, the J call TRBJ2-1; 9 nucleotides match TRBD2. Trimming removed 3 bases from V and 3 bases from J; junction bases left unmatched: 4. Germline CDR1 and CDR2: SGHRS and YFSETQ. The CDR3 spans 15 residues.

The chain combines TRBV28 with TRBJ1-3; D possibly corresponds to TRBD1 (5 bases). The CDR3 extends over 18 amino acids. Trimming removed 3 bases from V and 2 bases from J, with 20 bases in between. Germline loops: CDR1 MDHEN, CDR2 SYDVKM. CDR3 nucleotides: TGTGCCAGCAGTTTGGGTACAGGTGGGGATGCTACTGGAAACACCATATATTTT. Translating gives CASSLGTGGDATGNTIYF.

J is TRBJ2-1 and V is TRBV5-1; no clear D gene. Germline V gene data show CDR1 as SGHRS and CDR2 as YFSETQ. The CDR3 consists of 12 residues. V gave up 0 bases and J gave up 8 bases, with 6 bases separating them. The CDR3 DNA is TGCGCCAGCAGCTTGGATGTTCATGAGCAGTTCTTC. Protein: CASSLDVHEQFF. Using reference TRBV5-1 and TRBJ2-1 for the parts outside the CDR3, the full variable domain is KAGVTQTPRYLIKTRGQQVTLSCSPISGHRSVSWYQQTPGQGLQFLFEYFSETQRNKGNFPGRFSGRQFSNSRSEMNVSTLELGDSALYLCASSLDVHEQFFGPGTRLTVL.

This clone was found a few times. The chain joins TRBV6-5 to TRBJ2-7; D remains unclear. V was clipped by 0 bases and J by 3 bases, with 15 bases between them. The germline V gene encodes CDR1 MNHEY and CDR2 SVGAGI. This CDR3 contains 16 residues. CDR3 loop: CASSYSTVVPGYEQYF. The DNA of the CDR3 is TGTGCCAGCAGTTACTCGACCGTAGTTCCAGGCTACGAGCAGTACTTC.

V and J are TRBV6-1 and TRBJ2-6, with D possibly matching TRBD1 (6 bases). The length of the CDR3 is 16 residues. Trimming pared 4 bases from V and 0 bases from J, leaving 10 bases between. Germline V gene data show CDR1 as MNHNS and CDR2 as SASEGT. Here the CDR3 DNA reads TGTGCCAGCAGTGTACCCAGGGGCTCTGGGGCCAACGTCCTGACTTTC. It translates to CASSVPRGSGANVLTF.

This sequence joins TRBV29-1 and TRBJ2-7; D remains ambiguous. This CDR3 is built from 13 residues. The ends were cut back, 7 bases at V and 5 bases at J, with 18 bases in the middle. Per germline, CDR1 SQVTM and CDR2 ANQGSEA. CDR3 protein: CSARGVGPHEQYF. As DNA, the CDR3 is TGCAGCGCCCGCGGAGTAGGGCCCCACGAGCAGTACTTC.

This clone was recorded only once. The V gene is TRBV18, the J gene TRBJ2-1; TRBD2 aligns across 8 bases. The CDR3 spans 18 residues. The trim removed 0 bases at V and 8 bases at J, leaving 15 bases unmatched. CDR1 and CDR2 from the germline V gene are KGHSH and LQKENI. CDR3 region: CASSPPFSGTKKRDEQFF. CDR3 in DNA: TGTGCCAGCTCACCACCGTTTAGCGGGACCAAGAAAAGGGATGAGCAGTTCTTC.

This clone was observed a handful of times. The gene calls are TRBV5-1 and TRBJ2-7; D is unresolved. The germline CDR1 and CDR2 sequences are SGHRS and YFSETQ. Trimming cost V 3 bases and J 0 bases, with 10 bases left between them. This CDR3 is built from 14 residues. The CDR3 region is CASSSTAHSYEQYF. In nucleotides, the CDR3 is TGCGCCAGCAGCTCTACAGCGCACTCCTACGAGCAGTACTTC.

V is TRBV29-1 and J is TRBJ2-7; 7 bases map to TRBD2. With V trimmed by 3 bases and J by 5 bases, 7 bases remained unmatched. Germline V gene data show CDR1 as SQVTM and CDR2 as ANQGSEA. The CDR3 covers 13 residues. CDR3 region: CSVDWGGKDEQYF. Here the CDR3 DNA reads TGCAGCGTTGACTGGGGGGGTAAGGACGAGCAGTACTTC.

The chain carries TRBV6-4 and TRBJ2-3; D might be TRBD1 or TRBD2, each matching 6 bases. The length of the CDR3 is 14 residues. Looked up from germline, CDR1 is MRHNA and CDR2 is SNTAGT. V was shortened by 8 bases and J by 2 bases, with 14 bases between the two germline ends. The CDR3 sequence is CASGEAGATDTQYF. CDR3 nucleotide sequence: TGTGCCAGCGGGGAGGCAGGGGCCACAGATACGCAGTATTTT.

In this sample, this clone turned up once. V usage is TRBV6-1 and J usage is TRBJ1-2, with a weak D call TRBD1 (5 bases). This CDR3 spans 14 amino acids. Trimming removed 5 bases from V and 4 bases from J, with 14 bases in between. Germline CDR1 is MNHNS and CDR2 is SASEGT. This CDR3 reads CASSPMGGGYGYTF. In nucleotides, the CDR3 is TGTGCCAGCAGTCCAATGGGGGGGGGCTATGGCTACACCTTC.

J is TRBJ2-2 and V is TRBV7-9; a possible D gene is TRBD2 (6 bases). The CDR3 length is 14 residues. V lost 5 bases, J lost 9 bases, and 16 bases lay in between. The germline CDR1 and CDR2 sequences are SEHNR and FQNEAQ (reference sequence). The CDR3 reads CASSPGEDHRELFF. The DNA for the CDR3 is TGTGCCAGCAGCCCCGGGGAGGACCACCGGGAGCTGTTTTTT.

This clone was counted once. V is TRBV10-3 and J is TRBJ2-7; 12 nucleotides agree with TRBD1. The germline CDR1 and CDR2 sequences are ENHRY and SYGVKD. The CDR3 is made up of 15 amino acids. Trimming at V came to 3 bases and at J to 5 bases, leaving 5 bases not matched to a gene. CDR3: CAISEGTGGEDEQYF. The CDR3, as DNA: TGTGCCATCAGTGAAGGGACAGGGGGCGAAGACGAGCAGTACTTC.

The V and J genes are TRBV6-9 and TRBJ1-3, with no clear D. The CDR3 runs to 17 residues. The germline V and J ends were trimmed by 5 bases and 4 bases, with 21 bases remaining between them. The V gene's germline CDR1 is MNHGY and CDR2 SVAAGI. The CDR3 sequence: CASSRFRFTPEGNTIYF. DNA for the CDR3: TGTGCCAGCAGTCGTTTCCGGTTTACACCGGAAGGAAACACCATATATTTT.

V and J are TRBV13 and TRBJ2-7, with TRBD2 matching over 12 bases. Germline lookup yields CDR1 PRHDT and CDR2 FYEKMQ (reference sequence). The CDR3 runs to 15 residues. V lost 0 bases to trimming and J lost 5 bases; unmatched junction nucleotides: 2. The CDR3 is CASSLGTSGSNEQYF. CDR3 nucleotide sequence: TGTGCCAGCAGCTTAGGGACTAGCGGGAGTAACGAGCAGTACTTC.

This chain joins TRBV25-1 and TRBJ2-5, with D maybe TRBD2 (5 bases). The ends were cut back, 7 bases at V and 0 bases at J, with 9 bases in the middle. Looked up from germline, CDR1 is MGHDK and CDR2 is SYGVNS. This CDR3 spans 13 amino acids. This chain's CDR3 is CASINGNQETQYF. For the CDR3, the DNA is TGTGCCAGCATAAACGGGAACCAAGAGACCCAGTACTTC.

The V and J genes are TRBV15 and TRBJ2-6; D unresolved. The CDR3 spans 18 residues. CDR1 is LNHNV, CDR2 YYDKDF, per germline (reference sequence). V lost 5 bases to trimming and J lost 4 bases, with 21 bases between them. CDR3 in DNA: TGTGCCACCAGCCATCCGGACGGAGCTCTAACAGGGGCCAACGTCCTGACTTTC. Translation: CATSHPDGALTGANVLTF.

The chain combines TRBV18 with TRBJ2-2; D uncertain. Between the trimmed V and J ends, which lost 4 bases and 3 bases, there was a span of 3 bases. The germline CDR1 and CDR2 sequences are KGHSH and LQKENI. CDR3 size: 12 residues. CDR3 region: CASSQDTGELFF. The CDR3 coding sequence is TGTGCCAGCTCACAAGACACCGGGGAGCTGTTTTTT.

Here the CDR3 DNA reads TGTGCCATCAGTGGGGACAGCGGAAACGAGCAGTTCTTC. Residues: CAISGDSGNEQFF. The rearrangement links TRBV10-3 to TRBJ2-1; 7 bases fit TRBD1. Germline lookup yields CDR1 ENHRY and CDR2 SYGVKD. V shed 4 bases, J shed 10 bases, and the junction held 7 bases outside the gene matches. The CDR3 has 13 amino acids.